Presented here are 9 T cell receptor beta chains from one specimen sequenced in a study of Ad26.COV2.S vaccination and SARS-CoV-2 variants (dated by TCRdb to the early 2020s). Explained via the paper, the treatment or condition label denotes: around 19 received Ad26.COV2.S at low or high dose, single or two shots; several received placebo; per-sample allocation not given. For vaccine and placebo recipients, repertoires were sequenced using samples collected on day 63 after the first injection. Libraries were prepared through the immunoSEQ multiplex PCR assay. What TCRdb holds here is the immuneACCESS table cut down to in-frame rearrangements. Part of the clones is not present; checked against another copy, under half of the missing clones reflect an unresolved V gene, and the others are unexplained. This sample comprises just over 350,000 clones, roughly 81% of them detected only once. The ten largest clones add up to about 3.5% of the sample.

The sequenced sample was peripheral blood, obtained in a trial of Ad26.COV2.S vaccine versus placebo. These receptors all come from a person between 18 and 60 years old who received the Ad26.COV2.S COVID-19 vaccine or a placebo.

A remark on this clone: A read error may produce the germline difference seen at one junction end. The genes are TRBV29-1 and TRBJ1-3; D gene unclear. The CDR3 runs 13 residues. Germline CDR1 reads SQVTM; CDR2 reads ANQGSEA. In nucleotides, the CDR3 is TGCAGCGTTGGGCCCCGCTTTGGAGACACCATATATTTT. It specifies CSVGPRFGDTIYF. Filled out from reference TRBV29-1 and TRBJ1-3, the complete variable domain reads SAVISQKPSRDICQRGTSLTIQCQVDSQVTMMFWYRQQPGQSLTLIATANQGSEATYESGFVIDKFPISRPNLTFSTLTVSNMSPEDSSIYLCSVGPRFGDTIYFGEGSWLTVV.

The CDR3: CASSYGGNTIYF. In DNA form, the CDR3 reads TGTGCCTCTTCTTACGGTGGAAACACCATATATTTT. This sequence joins TRBV30 and TRBJ1-3, with D hard to call. The CDR3 loop spans 12 amino acids. Trimming stripped 7 bases from V and 3 bases from J, with 10 bases between. Germline loops: CDR1 GTSNPN, CDR2 SVGIG (reference sequence). Full variable domain (outside the CDR3, taken from reference TRBV30 and TRBJ1-3): SQTIHQWPATLVQPVGSPLSLECTVEGTSNPNLYWYRQAAGRGLQLLFYSVGIGQISSEVPQNLSASRPQDRQFILSSKKLLLSDSGFYLCASSYGGNTIYFGEGSWLTVV.

This clone is a singleton in its sample. CDR3 amino acids: CASPSRGPGHNEQFF. CDR3 nucleotide sequence: TGCGCCAGTCCCTCCAGGGGCCCTGGCCACAATGAGCAGTTCTTC. V usage is TRBV10-1 and J usage is TRBJ2-1; possibly TRBD1 for D (6 bases). V lost 9 bases to trimming and J lost 5 bases, with 20 bases between them. Per the germline V gene, CDR1 is WNHNN and CDR2 is SYGVQD (reference sequence). The CDR3 runs to 15 residues.

The rearrangement links TRBV6-6 to TRBJ2-2; 9 nucleotides line up with TRBD2. Germline values: CDR1 MNHNY, CDR2 SVGAGI (reference sequence). The CDR3 loop spans 15 amino acids. The junction had 9 bases not matched to a gene; V was cut back by 6 bases and J by 7 bases. Here the CDR3 DNA reads TGTGCCAGCAGACGGGGACTAGCTGAGAGCGGGGAGCTGTTTTTT. As protein: CASRRGLAESGELFF.

The chain is built from TRBV7-8 and TRBJ2-5, with no clear D. The V end was cut by 0 bases, the J end by 3 bases, with 11 bases between. Germline assignment: CDR1 SGHVS and CDR2 FQNEAQ. The CDR3 covers 15 residues. The CDR3 DNA reads TGTGCCAGCAGCTTAGCAATAACCGGTAAAGAGACCCAGTACTTC. This encodes CASSLAITGKETQYF.

This chain joins TRBV27 and TRBJ1-2; D is possibly TRBD1 (5 bases). Per germline, CDR1 MNHEY and CDR2 SMNVEV (reference sequence). This CDR3 contains 13 residues. With 8 bases removed from V and 4 bases from J, the gap between germline ends came to 14 bases. The CDR3 DNA follows: TGTGCCAGCCGGGGGGGGGAGTCCTATGGCTACACCTTC. Its protein is CASRGGESYGYTF.

The chain combines TRBV7-2 with TRBJ1-4; 7 bases match TRBD1. J lost 0 bases, V lost 4 bases, and 2 bases had no gene match. Germline V gives CDR1 SGHTA, CDR2 FQGNSA. CDR3 length equals 15 residues. CDR3 DNA sequence: TGTGCCAGCAGCTCGACAGGGACAACTAATGAAAAACTGTTTTTT. This sequence encodes CASSSTGTTNEKLFF.

The rearrangement uses TRBV21-1 and TRBJ1-5; the table's D call, TRBD1, was not checked against the DNA. TRBV21-1 is a pseudogene segment. CDR3 length: 17 amino acids. The CDR3 nucleotides are TGTGCCAGCAGCATCCCTGCGGGCGGACAGGGCAATCAGCCCCAGCATTTT. Amino acid sequence: CASSIPAGGQGNQPQHF.

V gene TRBV10-1 combines with J gene TRBJ2-3; D might be TRBD2 (5 bases). Germline loops: CDR1 WNHNN, CDR2 SYGVQD (reference sequence). The CDR3 length is 16 residues. Trimming cost V 6 bases and J 6 bases, with 22 bases left between them. The CDR3 sequence: CASRKDCPKPGDTQYF. The CDR3 nucleotides read TGCGCCAGCAGAAAGGACTGCCCGAAACCGGGCGATACGCAGTATTTT.